The next 21 T cell receptor beta chains were all read from a single sample in a study of identical twins. From the 5' RACE reads, TCRdb called clonotypes with MiXCR, one entry per CDR3 protein. Here the sample spans about 100,000 distinct CDR3 sequences, 5.5% to 7% being singletons. Sample: memory T cells sorted from blood. Receptors originate from a woman between 45 and 65 years old in good health.

The table lists this clonotype with many counts. J is TRBJ2-1 and V is TRBV5-5; possible D gene TRBD2, 5 bases. Trimming took 3 bases from V and 9 from J, leaving 19 bases between them. Germline loops: CDR1 SGHKS, CDR2 YYEKEE (reference sequence). The CDR3 consists of 15 residues. The CDR3 protein is CASSWLTPGSGEQFF. CDR3 nucleotides: TGTGCCAGCAGCTGGCTAACACCGGGGTCGGGTGAGCAGTTCTTC.

The table lists this clonotype with many counts. V is TRBV3-1 and J is TRBJ2-3; 10 bases line up with TRBD2. CDR1 is LGHDT and CDR2 is YNNKEL in the germline V gene (reference sequence). V lost 0 bases, J lost 8 bases, and 8 bases stayed unmatched. This CDR3 has 16 residues. The CDR3 DNA follows: TGTGCCAGCAGCCAAGATTATCGGACTAGCGGTGTTACGCAGTATTTT. Protein: CASSQDYRTSGVTQYF.

This clonotype occurred a few times. The chain has TRBV19 and TRBJ1-1; 11 positions match TRBD1. There are 16 residues in the CDR3. With 5 bases clipped from V and 3 bases from J, the junction kept 8 bases outside the gene matches. Germline CDR1 reads LNHDA; CDR2 reads SQIVND (reference sequence). This chain's CDR3 is CASSPIPGQGDTEAFF. CDR3 nucleotide sequence: TGTGCCAGTAGTCCGATCCCGGGACAGGGGGACACTGAAGCTTTCTTT.

This clonotype was observed many times. This chain links TRBV29-1 with TRBJ1-2; D remains unclear. V lost 5 bases to trimming and J lost 2 bases, with 15 bases between them. The germline CDR1 and CDR2 sequences are SQVTM and ANQGSEA. The CDR3 is 14 amino acids. CDR3 bases: TGCAGCGTTCGCGAAGCGGACGGAAACTATGGCTACACCTTC. It specifies CSVREADGNYGYTF.

This clonotype was seen at least ten times. This chain connects TRBV29-1 to TRBJ1-1; no definite D call. The CDR3 runs 13 residues. The V end lost 5 bases, the J end lost 0 bases, and 10 bases lay between the germline ends. CDR1 and CDR2 (germline): SQVTM, ANQGSEA. In DNA form, the CDR3 reads TGCAGCGTTCGAGACGGGATGAACACTGAAGCTTTCTTT. This encodes CSVRDGMNTEAFF.

A remark on this clonotype: This may be a read error: a much more frequent sequence differs by one nucleotide. The V and J genes are TRBV7-8 and TRBJ2-1, with a possible D match to TRBD2 (6 bases). The CDR3 length is 15 residues. Germline V gene sequence: CDR1 SGHVS, CDR2 FQNEAQ. The CDR3 DNA reads as TGTGCCAGCAGCCCCGGGATACTAGCATACAATGACCAGTTCTTC. The encoded protein is CASSPGILAYNDQFF.

This clonotype appeared many times. The rearrangement joins TRBV29-1 to TRBJ2-1; 7 bases map to TRBD2. The CDR3 has 16 amino acids. Per germline, CDR1 SQVTM and CDR2 ANQGSEA. The ends lost 1 base at V and 1 base at J; junction bases unmatched: 7. The CDR3 sequence is CSVEVSGEGSYNEQFF. In nucleotides, the CDR3 is TGCAGCGTTGAAGTCTCGGGGGAGGGGTCCTACAATGAGCAGTTCTTC.

This clonotype was counted many times. The chain joins TRBV5-1 to TRBJ2-3; possible D gene TRBD2, 6 bases. The CDR3 loop spans 19 amino acids. Germline-derived CDR1 and CDR2 are SGHRS and YFSETQ. V shed 2 bases and J shed 3 bases, with 25 bases lying between them. The CDR3 bases are TGCGCCAGCAGCTTAAACCGGGCCGGGGGACGCAGCAAGACAGATACGCAGTATTTT. Encoded protein: CASSLNRAGGRSKTDTQYF. The full variable domain, with the rest looked up from reference TRBV5-1 and TRBJ2-3, is KAGVTQTPRYLIKTRGQQVTLSCSPISGHRSVSWYQQTPGQGLQFLFEYFSETQRNKGNFPGRFSGRQFSNSRSEMNVSTLELGDSALYLCASSLNRAGGRSKTDTQYFGPGTRLTVL.

This clonotype was observed a few times. CDR3 nucleotide sequence: TGTGCCATCCGGCCTAGCGGGACTTCCTCCTACGAGCAGTACTTC. Translation: CAIRPSGTSSYEQYF. The chain recombines TRBV10-3 with TRBJ2-7; 9 bases are a match to TRBD2. Germline lookup yields CDR1 ENHRY and CDR2 SYGVKD. This CDR3 spans 15 amino acids. J lost 0 bases, V lost 8 bases, and 8 bases had no gene match.

This clonotype was recorded many times. V is TRBV6-5 and J is TRBJ2-1, with 13 bases fitting TRBD2. With 5 bases clipped from V and 7 bases from J, the junction kept 8 bases outside the gene matches. The CDR3 is made up of 16 amino acids. The germline gives CDR1 MNHEY, CDR2 SVGAGI. CDR3 region: CASSQAGTSGVNEQFF. As DNA, the CDR3 is TGTGCCAGCAGTCAGGCCGGGACTAGCGGGGTGAATGAGCAGTTCTTC.

This clonotype was detected ten times or more. The chain combines TRBV4-1 with TRBJ1-2; 7 bases are shared with TRBD1. Germline CDR1 and CDR2: MGHRA and YSYEKL. With V trimmed by 0 bases and J by 6 bases, 4 bases remained unmatched. This CDR3 has 14 residues. The chain's CDR3 is CASSQDMTGHGYTF. DNA for the CDR3: TGCGCCAGCAGCCAAGATATGACAGGGCATGGCTACACCTTC.

This clonotype is medium-sized (0.01 to 0.1%) by share. The chain has TRBV29-1 and TRBJ2-7, with D perhaps matching TRBD2 (6 bases). The CDR3 runs 13 residues. CDR1 is SQVTM and CDR2 is ANQGSEA in the germline V gene. V dropped 0 bases and J dropped 5 bases, with 11 bases sitting between them. For the CDR3, the DNA is TGCAGCGTTGAAGATCGACTAGTTGACGAGCAGTACGTC. Its protein product is CSVEDRLVDEQYV.

This clonotype has at least ten counts. V gene TRBV5-1 combines with J gene TRBJ2-7, with TRBD1 identical over 8 bases. The J segment lost 2 bases and the V segment lost 0 bases, leaving 7 bases of the junction unmatched. Looked up from germline, CDR1 is SGHRS and CDR2 is YFSETQ. The CDR3 is 16 residues long. CDR3 in amino acids: CASSLAGDRPTYEQYF. CDR3 in DNA: TGCGCCAGCAGCTTGGCGGGGGACAGGCCGACCTACGAGCAGTACTTC.

The chain recombines TRBV19 with TRBJ2-2; D remains unclear. Trimming cost V 8 bases and J 4 bases, with 8 bases left between them. The length of the CDR3 is 12 residues. CDR1 is LNHDA and CDR2 is SQIVND in the germline V gene (reference sequence). This chain's CDR3 is CASRTVTGELFF. Written as DNA, the CDR3 is TGTGCCAGTCGGACGGTCACCGGGGAGCTGTTTTTT.

Comment on this clonotype: A much larger clone lies a single base off, so this may be a read error. V gene TRBV5-6 combines with J gene TRBJ2-1, with 11 bases fitting TRBD2. With V trimmed by 2 bases and J by 8 bases, 9 bases remained unmatched. The V gene's germline CDR1 is SGHDT and CDR2 YYEEEE. There are 16 residues in the CDR3. CDR3 sequence: CASSFGPRLAGYEQFF. CDR3 in DNA: TGTGCCAGCAGCTTTGGGCCCCGACTAGCGGGATATGAGCAGTTCTTC.

The chain has TRBV30 and TRBJ1-1, with a tentative D call TRBD1 (5 bases). The germline CDR1 and CDR2 sequences are GTSNPN and SVGIG (reference sequence). The CDR3 is 16 amino acids. The V end was cut by 4 bases, the J end by 0 bases, with 18 bases between. As DNA, the CDR3 is TGTGCCTGGACGTTTGGGGGGGTAAATTTGAACACTGAAGCTTTCTTT. Its translation: CAWTFGGVNLNTEAFF.

A few counts support this clonotype. V usage is TRBV4-1 and J usage is TRBJ2-3; 7 bases are shared with TRBD2. Germline values: CDR1 MGHRA, CDR2 YSYEKL. CDR3 length equals 13 residues. The V segment lost 0 bases and the J segment 8 bases; nucleotides outside the gene matches: 2. The CDR3: CASSQEGGGTQYF. CDR3 nucleotides: TGCGCCAGCAGCCAAGAGGGGGGGGGTACGCAGTATTTT.

The chain recombines TRBV19 with TRBJ2-2, with TRBD1 matching over 9 bases. The germline gives CDR1 LNHDA, CDR2 SQIVND (reference sequence). Trimming removed 10 bases from V and 7 bases from J; junction bases left unmatched: 7. CDR3 length: 13 residues. This chain's CDR3 is CATRGQGGGELFF. CDR3 DNA: TGTGCCACCAGGGGACAGGGTGGCGGGGAGCTGTTTTTT.

This clonotype was counted a few times. The V call is TRBV7-6, the J call TRBJ2-1; TRBD2 agrees at 7 bases. J was trimmed by 5 bases and V by 5 bases; bases with no gene match: 6. Germline assignment: CDR1 SGHVS and CDR2 FNYEAQ. The CDR3 extends over 14 amino acids. CDR3 in amino acids: CASSGRAPDNEQFF. The CDR3 bases are TGTGCCAGCAGCGGGAGGGCCCCAGACAATGAGCAGTTCTTC.

The J gene is TRBJ2-2, the V gene TRBV5-1, with D possibly matching TRBD2 (6 bases). Trimming stripped 7 bases from V and 7 bases from J, with 17 bases between. This CDR3 is 14 amino acids long. The germline CDR1 and CDR2 sequences are SGHRS and YFSETQ. The CDR3 nucleotides read TGCGCCAGCCAATTCCGGGGGATTAACGGGGAGCTGTTTTTT. This gives the protein CASQFRGINGELFF.

The V and J genes are TRBV19 and TRBJ1-5; D ambiguous. The CDR3 has 12 residues. CDR1 and CDR2 (germline): LNHDA, SQIVND (reference sequence). The V gene lost 6 bases and the J gene lost 5 bases, with 8 bases spanning the gap. CDR3 sequence: CASSPLDQPQHF. Written as DNA, the CDR3 is TGTGCCAGTAGCCCCCTGGATCAGCCCCAGCATTTT.